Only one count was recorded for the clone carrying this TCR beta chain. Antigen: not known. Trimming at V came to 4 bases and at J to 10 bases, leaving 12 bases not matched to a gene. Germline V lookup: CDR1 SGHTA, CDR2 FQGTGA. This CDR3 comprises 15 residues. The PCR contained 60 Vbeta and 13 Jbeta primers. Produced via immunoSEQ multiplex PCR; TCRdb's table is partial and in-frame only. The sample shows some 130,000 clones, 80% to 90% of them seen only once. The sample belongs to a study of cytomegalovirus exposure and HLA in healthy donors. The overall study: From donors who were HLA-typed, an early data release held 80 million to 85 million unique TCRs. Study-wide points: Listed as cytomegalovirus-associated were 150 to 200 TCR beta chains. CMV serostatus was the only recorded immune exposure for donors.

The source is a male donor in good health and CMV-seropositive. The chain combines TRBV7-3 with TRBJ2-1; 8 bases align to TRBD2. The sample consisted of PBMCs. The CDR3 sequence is CASSSTGRAAEEQFF. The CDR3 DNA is TGTGCCAGCAGCTCCACCGGGAGGGCCGCAGAAGAGCAGTTCTTC.